The sequence of this T cell receptor beta chain was determined in a study of response to subunit inactivated influenza vaccine. Study results and limitations: Only a handful of new T cells, the authors suggested, are recruited with each seasonal influenza vaccination.

Remarks on this clonotype: Its antigen is undetermined.

TCRdb re-derived calls from the RT-PCR reads in MiXCR, one entry per CDR3 protein. The repertoire holds 530,000 or so distinct CDR3 sequences, around 11% seen once, with 9.5% to 13% in the top ten. J was trimmed by 0 bases and V by 3 bases; bases with no gene match: 9. Germline V CDR1 and CDR2: SGHDT, YYEEEE. CDR3 length equals 17 residues. Here the sequenced sample was PBMCs from blood, taken on the day of vaccination. The sequence derives from a man aged 50 or older who received an inactivated influenza vaccine. The rearrangement joins TRBV5-6 to TRBJ2-1; 7 bases map to TRBD1. CDR3 residues: CASSSTGQFSSYNEQFF. The CDR3 nucleotides are TGTGCCAGCAGCTCGACAGGGCAGTTCAGCTCCTACAATGAGCAGTTCTTC.